These T cell receptor beta chains were read from a single sample in a study of technical replicates of blood from a few donors. Generated by immunoSEQ multiplex PCR, the TCRdb table keeps only in-frame clones and is missing some. In the table there are about 75,000 clones, roughly 91% of which are singletons. Source material: T cells isolated from PBMCs. Every receptor here comes from a human donor in good health. Some clones in this sample may be carry-over from other donors' samples. CDR3s include the opening cysteine and the closing phenylalanine or tryptophan. The D gene is left open where the match is weak. Size is stated for part of the rows, as once, few or many counts, or as a class when the clone is expanded.

. | TRBJ1-1 | 13 | TRBV12-5 | . | CASGSGGFGEAFF | TGTGCTAGTGGTTCCGGGGGATTCGGTGAAGCTTTCTTT
. | TRBJ2-5 | 14 | TRBV18 | TRBD2 | CASSPRRGLETQYF | TGTGCCAGCTCACCCCGGCGGGGGTTAGAGACCCAGTACTTC
. | TRBJ1-6 | 16 | TRBV9 | . | CASSNQGTSGGSPLHF | TGTGCCAGCAGCAACCAAGGGACCTCGGGGGGTTCACCCCTCCACTTT
. | TRBJ2-2 | 16 | TRBV7-3 | TRBD2 | CASSPNGGAETGELFF | TGTGCCAGCAGCCCTAACGGGGGGGCGGAAACCGGGGAGCTGTTTTTT
. | TRBJ2-7 | 12 | TRBV6-5 | TRBD1 | CASNSGTDRQYF | TGTGCCAGCAATAGTGGGACAGACCGACAGTACTTC
. | TRBJ1-2 | 12 | TRBV2 | . | CASSDRGYGYTF | TGTGCCAGCAGTGATCGAGGTTATGGCTACACCTTC
. | TRBJ2-1 | 15 | TRBV10-3 | . | CAISAQGSSYNEQFF | TGTGCCATCAGTGCGCAGGGGAGCTCCTACAATGAGCAGTTCTTC
. | TRBJ1-2 | 17 | TRBV9 | . | CASSVSATREVGYGYTF | TGTGCCAGCAGCGTCTCCGCCACGCGGGAGGTTGGGTATGGCTACACCTTC
. | TRBJ2-3 | 17 | TRBV15 | TRBD2 | CATSKGLAGEGTDTQYF | TGTGCCACCAGCAAAGGACTAGCGGGAGAGGGCACAGATACGCAGTATTTT
. | TRBJ2-1 | 12 | TRBV7-9 | . | CASSSSRGQQFF | TGTGCCAGCAGCTCTAGCAGGGGTCAGCAGTTCTTC
. | TRBJ2-3 | 18 | TRBV9 | TRBD2 | CASSVEGWREGGTDTQYF | TGTGCCAGCAGCGTAGAGGGCTGGCGGGAGGGGGGCACAGATACGCAGTATTTT
once | TRBJ1-2 | 18 | TRBV15 | TRBD1 | CATSSPGTGGFANYGYTF | TGTGCCACCAGCAGCCCGGGGACAGGGGGCTTCGCTAACTATGGCTACACCTTC
. | TRBJ2-2 | 18 | TRBV13 | TRBD1 | CASSSRDRVKGDTGELFF | TGTGCCAGCAGCTCCCGGGACAGGGTAAAAGGGGACACCGGGGAGCTGTTTTTT
. | TRBJ1-6 | 14 | TRBV7-9 | . | CASSPTSHNSPLHF | TGTGCCAGCAGCCCCACCAGTCATAATTCACCCCTCCACTTT
. | TRBJ2-1 | 15 | TRBV7-6 | TRBD2 | CASSKAGGSYNEQFF | TGTGCCAGCAGCAAAGCGGGGGGCTCCTACAATGAGCAGTTCTTC
. | TRBJ2-1 | 18 | TRBV13 | TRBD2 | CASSSVFLAGASYNEQFF | TGTGCCAGCAGCTCGGTGTTTCTAGCGGGGGCCTCCTACAATGAGCAGTTCTTC
. | TRBJ2-7 | 17 | TRBV4-1 | TRBD1 | CASSQIGQGAISYEQYF | TGCGCCAGCAGCCAAATCGGACAGGGGGCGATTTCCTACGAGCAGTACTTC
. | TRBJ2-7 | 15 | TRBV6-5 | TRBD2 | CASSWGTSGPYEQYF | TGTGCCAGCAGCTGGGGGACTAGCGGGCCCTACGAGCAGTACTTC
. | TRBJ2-5 | 15 | TRBV28 | TRBD1 | CASSTWATGGETQYF | TGTGCCAGCAGTACGTGGGCGACAGGGGGAGAGACCCAGTACTTC
. | TRBJ1-5 | 13 | TRBV7-9 | . | CASSDSDNQPQHF | TGTGCCAGCAGCGACAGTGACAATCAGCCCCAGCATTTT
once | TRBJ1-1 | 13 | TRBV25-1 | . | CASSELWNTEAFF | TGTGCCAGCAGTGAACTGTGGAACACTGAAGCTTTCTTT
few | TRBJ1-4 | 14 | TRBV30 | TRBD1 | CAWSPDRVNEKLFF | TGTGCCTGGAGTCCCGACAGGGTTAATGAAAAACTGTTTTTT
. | TRBJ2-3 | 14 | TRBV11-2 | . | CASSLGIALDTQYF | TGTGCCAGCAGCTTAGGAATAGCGTTAGATACGCAGTATTTT
. | TRBJ2-5 | 17 | TRBV7-9 | TRBD2 | CASSARSRGGPGETQYF | TGTGCCAGCAGCGCCCGCTCCCGGGGGGGCCCGGGGGAGACCCAGTACTTC
once | TRBJ2-3 | 18 | TRBV4-2 | TRBD2 | CASSQYTSGGEATDTQYF | TGTGCCAGCAGCCAATATACTAGCGGGGGGGAAGCAACAGATACGCAGTATTTT
. | TRBJ1-3 | 13 | TRBV19 | . | CASSIRLGNTIYF | TGTGCCAGTAGTATCAGGTTAGGAAACACCATATATTTT
. | TRBJ1-3 | 14 | TRBV2 | . | CASSEGRQSNTIYF | TGTGCCAGCAGTGAAGGAAGACAGTCTAACACCATATATTTT
. | TRBJ1-4 | 15 | TRBV5-1 | . | CASSPDSATNEKLFF | TGCGCCAGCAGCCCGGACAGTGCAACTAATGAAAAACTGTTTTTT
. | TRBJ1-2 | 11 | TRBV27 | . | CASSGGYGYTF | TGTGCCAGCAGCGGAGGCTATGGCTACACCTTC
. | TRBJ1-2 | 13 | TRBV6-6 | . | CASSYDRSYGYTF | TGTGCCAGCAGTTACGACAGGTCCTATGGCTACACCTTC
. | TRBJ2-1 | 16 | TRBV27 | TRBD2 | CASSSGLAEYYNEQFF | TGTGCCAGCAGTTCCGGACTAGCGGAATACTACAATGAGCAGTTCTTC